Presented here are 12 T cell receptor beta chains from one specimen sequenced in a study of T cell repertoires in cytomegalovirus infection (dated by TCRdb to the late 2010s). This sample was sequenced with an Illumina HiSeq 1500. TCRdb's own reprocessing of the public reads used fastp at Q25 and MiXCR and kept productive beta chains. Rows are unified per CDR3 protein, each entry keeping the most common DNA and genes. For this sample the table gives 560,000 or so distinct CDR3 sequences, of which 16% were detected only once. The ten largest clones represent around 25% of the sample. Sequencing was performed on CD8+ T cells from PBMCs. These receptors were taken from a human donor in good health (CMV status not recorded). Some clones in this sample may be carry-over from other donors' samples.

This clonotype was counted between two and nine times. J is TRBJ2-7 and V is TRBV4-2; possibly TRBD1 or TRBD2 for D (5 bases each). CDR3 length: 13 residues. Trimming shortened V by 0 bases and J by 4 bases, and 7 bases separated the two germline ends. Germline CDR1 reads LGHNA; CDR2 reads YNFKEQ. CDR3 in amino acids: CASSQEGDYEQYF. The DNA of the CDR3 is TGTGCCAGCAGCCAAGAGGGGGATTACGAGCAGTACTTC.

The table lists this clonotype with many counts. The CDR3 region has the DNA TGTGCCAGCAGCCAATCCTCCACTAGCGGGATATTGGGCACAGATACGCAGTATTTT. The encoded protein is CASSQSSTSGILGTDTQYF. The chain combines TRBV7-9 with TRBJ2-3, with TRBD2 matching over 10 bases. This CDR3 is built from 19 residues. Trimming removed 5 bases from V and 1 base from J; junction bases left unmatched: 15. Per germline, CDR1 SEHNR and CDR2 FQNEAQ (reference sequence).

For the CDR3, the DNA is TGTGCCAGCAGTGAACACCCAGGGGTAGAAGTCAATAGCAATCAGCCCCAGCATTTT. Amino acids: CASSEHPGVEVNSNQPQHF. This sequence joins TRBV6-1 and TRBJ1-5; TRBD1 might be the D (6 bases). CDR1 and CDR2 (germline): MNHNS, SASEGT. The V gene lost 2 bases and the J gene lost 0 bases, with 20 bases spanning the gap. The CDR3 extends over 19 amino acids.

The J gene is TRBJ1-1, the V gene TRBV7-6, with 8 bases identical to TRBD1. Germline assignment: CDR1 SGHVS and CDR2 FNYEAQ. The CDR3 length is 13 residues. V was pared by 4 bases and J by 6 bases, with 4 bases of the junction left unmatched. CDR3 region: CASSSVQGAEAFF. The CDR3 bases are TGTGCCAGCAGCTCGGTACAGGGGGCTGAAGCTTTCTTT. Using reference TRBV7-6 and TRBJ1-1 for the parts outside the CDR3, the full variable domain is GAGVSQSPRYKVTKRGQDVALRCDPISGHVSLYWYRQALGQGPEFLTYFNYEAQQDKSGLPNDRFSAERPEGSISTLTIQRTEQRDSAMYRCASSSVQGAEAFFGQGTRLTVV.

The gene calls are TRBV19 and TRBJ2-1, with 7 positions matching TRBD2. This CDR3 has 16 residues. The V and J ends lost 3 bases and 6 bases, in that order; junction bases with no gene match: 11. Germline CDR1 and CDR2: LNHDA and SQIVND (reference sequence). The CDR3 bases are TGTGCCAGTAGTATTGGCGGGGAGGGCCTGTTCAATGAGCAGTTCTTC. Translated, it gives CASSIGGEGLFNEQFF.

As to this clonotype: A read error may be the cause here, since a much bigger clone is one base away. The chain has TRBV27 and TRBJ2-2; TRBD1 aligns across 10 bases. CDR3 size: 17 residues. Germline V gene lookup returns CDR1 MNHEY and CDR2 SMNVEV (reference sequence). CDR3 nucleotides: TGTGCCAGCAGTTTAAAGGGGACAGGGGTGAACACCGGGGTGCTGTTTTTT. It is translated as CASSLKGTGVNTGVLFF.

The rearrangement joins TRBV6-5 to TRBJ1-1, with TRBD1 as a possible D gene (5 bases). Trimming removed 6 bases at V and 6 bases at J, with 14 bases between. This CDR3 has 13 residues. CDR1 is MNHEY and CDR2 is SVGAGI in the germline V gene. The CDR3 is CASSPGGVPEAFF. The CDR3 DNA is TGTGCCAGCAGCCCGGGGGGAGTCCCTGAAGCTTTCTTT.

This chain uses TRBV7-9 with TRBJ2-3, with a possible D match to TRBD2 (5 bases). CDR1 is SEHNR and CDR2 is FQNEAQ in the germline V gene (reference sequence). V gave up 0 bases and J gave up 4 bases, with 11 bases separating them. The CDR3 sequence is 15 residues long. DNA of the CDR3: TGTGCCAGCAGCTTAGCAGGAGGCTCCCCAGATACGCAGTATTTT. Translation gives CASSLAGGSPDTQYF.

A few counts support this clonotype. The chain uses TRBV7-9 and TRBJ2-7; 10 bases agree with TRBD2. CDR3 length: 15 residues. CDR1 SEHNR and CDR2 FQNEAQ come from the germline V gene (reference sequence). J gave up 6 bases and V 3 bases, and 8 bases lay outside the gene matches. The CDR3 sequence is CASSLGLAGAGEQYF. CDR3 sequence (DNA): TGTGCCAGCAGCTTGGGTCTAGCGGGAGCGGGCGAGCAGTACTTC.

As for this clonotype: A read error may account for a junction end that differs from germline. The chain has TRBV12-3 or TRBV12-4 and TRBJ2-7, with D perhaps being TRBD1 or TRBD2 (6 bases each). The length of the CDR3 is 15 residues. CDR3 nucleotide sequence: TGTGCCAGCAGTCCAGGGGCGGGGAGCTCCTGCGAGCAGTACTTC. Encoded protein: CASSPGAGSSCEQYF.

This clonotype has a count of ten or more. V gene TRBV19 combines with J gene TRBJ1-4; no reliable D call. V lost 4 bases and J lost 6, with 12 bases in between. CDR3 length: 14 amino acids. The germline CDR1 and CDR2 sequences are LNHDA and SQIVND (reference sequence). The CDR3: CASSSRSQDEKLFF. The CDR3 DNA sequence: TGTGCCAGTAGTAGCAGGTCGCAAGATGAAAAACTGTTTTTT.

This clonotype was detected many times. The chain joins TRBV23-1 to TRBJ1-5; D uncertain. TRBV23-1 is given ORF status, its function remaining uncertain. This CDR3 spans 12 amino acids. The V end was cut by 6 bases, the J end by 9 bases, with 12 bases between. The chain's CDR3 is CASSRFRSPQHF. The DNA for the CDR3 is TGCGCCAGCAGCCGGTTCCGGTCGCCCCAGCATTTT.